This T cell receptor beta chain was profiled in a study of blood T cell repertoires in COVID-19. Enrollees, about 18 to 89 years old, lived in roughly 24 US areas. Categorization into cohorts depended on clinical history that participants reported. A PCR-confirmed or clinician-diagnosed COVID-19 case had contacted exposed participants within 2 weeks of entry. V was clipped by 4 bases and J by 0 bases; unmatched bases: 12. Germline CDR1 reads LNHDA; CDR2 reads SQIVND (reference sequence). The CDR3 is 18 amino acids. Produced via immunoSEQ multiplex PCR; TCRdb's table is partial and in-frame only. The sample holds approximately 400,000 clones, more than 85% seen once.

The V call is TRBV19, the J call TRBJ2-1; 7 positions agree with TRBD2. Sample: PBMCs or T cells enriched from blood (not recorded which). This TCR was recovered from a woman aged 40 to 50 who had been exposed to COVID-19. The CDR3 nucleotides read TGTGCCAGTAGTACCCACCTTCTAGCGGAGAGCTCCTACAATGAGCAGTTCTTC. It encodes CASSTHLLAESSYNEQFF.